This section outlines one T cell receptor (beta chain) sequence together with its context. V dropped 4 bases and J dropped 7 bases, with 14 bases sitting between them. CDR1 is MNHEY and CDR2 is SVGAGI in the germline V gene. This CDR3 has 14 residues. This sample is drawn from a study of blood T cell repertoires in COVID-19. The overall study: Collection of acute and convalescent COVID-19 samples took place in the United States, Italy and Spain. Sources were T cells, B-cell-depleted T cells, or PBMCs; the material itself was cDNA or gDNA.

As originally analysed: Researchers report that nucleated cell counts were estimated from reference gene primer amplification. The method was immunoSEQ multiplex PCR; TCRdb's version includes in-frame clones alone and lacks a portion of them. D and trimming come from the DNA, and the V and J calls and clone size come from that table. The table includes tens of thousands of clones, over 65% detected once. The sequenced sample was peripheral blood. The receptor was isolated from an elderly man with acute or convalescent COVID-19. The chain carries TRBV6-5 and TRBJ2-1; the D gene is possibly TRBD2 (5 bases). CDR3 nucleotides: TGTGCCAGCAGTTGGTTTGTGGGAGCGAATGAGCAGTTCTTC. Protein product: CASSWFVGANEQFF.